This TCR beta chain stems from a study of T cell responses to AZD1222 COVID-19 vaccine. Study-level results: Donors in the cohort were predominantly white British and more often female, and clonal diversity was possibly underestimated.

Of note for this clone: Its antigen is still unknown.

Assay: immunoSEQ multiplex PCR; the TCRdb copy retains only in-frame clones and omits some. The sample shows approximately 68,000 clones, around 89% of them seen only once. The V gene end was trimmed by 4 bases and the J gene end by 5 bases; junction bases not matched to a gene: 9. Germline V gene data show CDR1 as MDHEN and CDR2 as SYDVKM. CDR3 length: 15 residues. J is TRBJ2-3 and V is TRBV28; 7 positions agree with TRBD2. The material sequenced was peripheral blood, taken 28 days after the second dose of the MenACWY control vaccine. The receptor was isolated from an adult who received the MenACWY meningococcal vaccine as a control. The DNA of the CDR3 is TGTGCCAGCAGTTCAAGACTAGCAGCAGGAGATACGCAGTATTTT. Its translation: CASSSRLAAGDTQYF. The whole variable domain, filled in from reference TRBV28 and TRBJ2-3, reads DVKVTQSSRYLVKRTGEKVFLECVQDMDHENMFWYRQDPGLGLRLIYFSYDVKMKEKGDIPEGYSVSREKKERFSLILESASTNQTSMYLCASSSRLAAGDTQYFGPGTRLTVL.